This TCR beta chain was documented in a study of spatial heterogeneity in lung cancer. For the study at large: The average appearance count of each unique TCR and UMI combination in raw reads was more than eight.

Time point described: sample taken at primary tumor resection. Donors were some 72 untreated early-stage non-small cell lung cancer patients. Tumor, nontumor lung or frozen PBMC supplied whole RNA that was sequenced unsorted. A unique molecular identifier was carried by every single TCR cDNA molecule. Via MiXCR, TCRdb re-called the 5' RACE reads, giving one row per CDR3 protein. Here the sample spans a few thousand distinct CDR3 sequences, 8.5% being singletons. Germline values: CDR1 SNHLY, CDR2 FYNNEI. The V segment lost 4 bases and the J segment 10 bases; nucleotides outside the gene matches: 9. CDR3 size: 16 residues. The table lists this clonotype with many counts.

This specimen was normal lung tissue next to the tumor, taken at surgery. The J gene is TRBJ2-1, the V gene TRBV2, with TRBD2 identical over 14 bases. The origin of this receptor is a female donor with early-stage non-small cell lung cancer. CDR3 bases: TGTGCCAGCAGTGCTCCCGGGACTAGCGGGAGAGGGGAGCAGTTCTTC. Protein: CASSAPGTSGRGEQFF.